The 4 T cell receptor beta chains given below trace back to one sample, sequenced in a study of identical twins. TCRdb redid the calling of the 5' RACE reads with MiXCR, one entry per CDR3 protein. The top ten hold around 3.1% of the sample, which has 570,000 or so distinct CDR3 sequences, approximately 10% seen once. The same data also went into a second study, on yellow fever vaccine responses in identical twins.

Sequenced sample: PBMCs. The receptor set was obtained from a woman aged 18-35 years in good health.

This clonotype was seen at least ten times. The genes are TRBV3-1 and TRBJ2-3; the D gene is possibly TRBD1 (5 bases). CDR3 length: 16 amino acids. Germline V gene data show CDR1 as LGHDT and CDR2 as YNNKEL (reference sequence). Trimming removed 1 base at V and 6 bases at J, with 17 bases between. The CDR3 bases are TGTGCCAGCAGCCAAGGAGTCGCAGGGTCGTCCGATACGCAGTATTTT. This gives the protein CASSQGVAGSSDTQYF.

This clonotype was seen a handful of times. The chain carries TRBV20-1 and TRBJ2-3, with 9 bases fitting TRBD1. V lost 7 bases and J lost 0; bases outside the gene matches: 23. The CDR3 has 20 amino acids. Germline CDR1 is DFQATT and CDR2 is SNEGSKA (reference sequence). The CDR3 region is CSVKRTGTGLLTSSTDTQYF. DNA of the CDR3: TGCAGTGTTAAAAGAACCGGGACAGGGCTCTTAACGTCTAGCACAGATACGCAGTATTTT.

This clonotype was seen repeatedly, ten times or more. The chain has TRBV6-1 and TRBJ1-2; D is possibly TRBD1 (5 bases). V was cut by 6 bases and J by 1 base, with 15 bases left in between. CDR3 length: 15 amino acids. Germline V CDR1 and CDR2: MNHNS, SASEGT. The CDR3 bases are TGTGCCAGCAGCCTGGGACCGCAGCGTAACTATGGCTACACCTTC. Amino acids: CASSLGPQRNYGYTF.

The chain is built from TRBV19 and TRBJ1-1; D not certain. Per the germline V gene, CDR1 is LNHDA and CDR2 is SQIVND (reference sequence). The CDR3 is 15 amino acids. V lost 1 base and J lost 4, with 13 bases in between. CDR3 DNA sequence: TGTGCCAGTAGTATAGGCGGAGTCTGGGGCACTGAAGCTTTCTTT. It translates to CASSIGGVWGTEAFF.